This T cell receptor beta chain comes out of a study of T cell repertoires in cytomegalovirus infection. In this sample, this clonotype turned up a few times. Its specificity is unknown. With 6 bases removed from V and 3 bases from J, the gap between germline ends came to 12 bases. CDR3 length: 13 residues. Germline V gene lookup returns CDR1 SGHDN and CDR2 FVKESK. MiXCR was run by TCRdb on the reads, yielding one entry per CDR3 protein. Of approximately 270,000 distinct CDR3 sequences listed, roughly a fifth are singletons. The starting material was cultured PBMCs, obtained from culture after CMV antigen stimulation. The chain employs TRBV14 and TRBJ2-7; D may be TRBD1 (6 bases). The sequence derives from a human donor in good health (CMV status not recorded). Some clones in this sample may be carry-over from other donors' samples. CDR3 region: CASSWDTDYEQYF. CDR3 sequence (DNA): TGTGCCAGCAGTTGGGACACAGACTACGAGCAGTACTTC.